The 29 T cell receptor beta chains listed next were all sequenced from one sample in a study of blood T cell repertoires in COVID-19. TCRdb's copy holds only in-frame clones and misses some; the assay was immunoSEQ multiplex PCR. The profile covers fewer than 250,000 clones, with around 80% appearing a single time and 6.9% taken by the ten largest. Sequenced input: peripheral blood. These receptors came from a man in his sixties with acute or convalescent COVID-19.

Note on this clone: A read error may be the cause here, since a much bigger clone is one base away. The rearrangement links TRBV5-1 to TRBJ2-2; 8 nucleotides align to TRBD1. The CDR3 is made up of 16 amino acids. Germline V gene lookup returns CDR1 SGHRS and CDR2 YFSETQ. V shed 0 bases, J shed 6 bases, and the junction held 7 bases outside the gene matches. This CDR3 reads CASSLVFRGRAGELFF. In nucleotides, the CDR3 is TGCGCCAGCAGCTTGGTTTTCAGGGGGCGGGCCGGGGAGCTGTTTTTT.

This clone has a single count. The chain is built from TRBV2 and TRBJ1-5; a weak D match, TRBD1 (6 bases). The germline CDR1 and CDR2 sequences are SNHLY and FYNNEI. This CDR3 contains 15 residues. Deletions cut 0 bases from V and 4 bases from J, with 10 bases between. The CDR3 is CASSEAWTENQPQHF. CDR3 DNA: TGTGCCAGCAGTGAAGCGTGGACAGAAAATCAGCCCCAGCATTTT.

V and J are TRBV10-3 and TRBJ1-2; 7 bases are a match to TRBD1. CDR1 is ENHRY and CDR2 is SYGVKD in the germline V gene. Trimming cost V 4 bases and J 7 bases; bases outside gene matches: 6. This CDR3 is built from 13 residues. The CDR3 spells CAISVPGGGGYTF. The CDR3 nucleotides are TGTGCCATCAGTGTTCCAGGGGGAGGTGGCTACACCTTC.

This clone was detected only a few times. The rearrangement uses TRBV11-2 and TRBJ2-5; D is perhaps TRBD2 (5 bases). V lost 4 bases and J 5 bases, leaving 11 bases between the germline ends. Germline CDR1 is SGHAT and CDR2 is FQNNGV. The CDR3 sequence is 13 residues long. The CDR3 DNA reads TGTGCCAGCAGCTCATATACGGGGGAGACCCAGTACTTC. Translated, it gives CASSSYTGETQYF.

The J gene is TRBJ2-5, the V gene TRBV19; 7 bases agree with TRBD2. The CDR3 totals 16 residues. Trimming removed 6 bases from V and 3 bases from J; junction bases left unmatched: 13. Germline values: CDR1 LNHDA, CDR2 SQIVND (reference sequence). This CDR3 reads CASSVIRDGGKETQYF. The CDR3 DNA sequence: TGTGCCAGTAGCGTAATTCGAGACGGGGGGAAAGAGACCCAGTACTTC. The variable domain in full, completed from reference TRBV19 and TRBJ2-5, reads DGGITQSPKYLFRKEGQNVTLSCEQNLNHDAMYWYRQDPGQGLRLIYYSQIVNDFQKGDIAEGYSVSREKKESFPLTVTSAQKNPTAFYLCASSVIRDGGKETQYFGPGTRLLVL.

The chain has TRBV6-1 and TRBJ2-1, with 14 bases fitting TRBD2. The CDR3 extends over 18 amino acids. Germline values: CDR1 MNHNS, CDR2 SASEGT. The trim removed 2 bases at V and 6 bases at J, leaving 9 bases unmatched. CDR3 in amino acids: CASSEPTSGRAPLNEQFF. The CDR3 DNA reads TGTGCCAGCAGTGAACCGACTAGCGGGAGGGCCCCCCTCAATGAGCAGTTCTTC.

This clone has a single count. The rearrangement joins TRBV10-3 to TRBJ1-6, with 7 bases that match TRBD1. Germline lookup yields CDR1 ENHRY and CDR2 SYGVKD. Trimming at V came to 8 bases and at J to 0 bases, leaving 10 bases not matched to a gene. The CDR3 covers 17 residues. The CDR3 sequence is CAIGDRALSSYNSPLHF. In DNA form, the CDR3 reads TGTGCCATCGGGGACAGAGCCCTAAGCTCCTATAATTCACCCCTCCACTTT.

The chain joins TRBV7-2 to TRBJ2-3; D gene uncertain. Between the trimmed V and J ends, which lost 4 bases and 4 bases, there was a span of 12 bases. The CDR3 spans 14 residues. CDR1 and CDR2 (germline): SGHTA, FQGNSA. CDR3 protein: CASSSTPMADTQYF. The CDR3 DNA is TGTGCCAGCAGCTCTACCCCAATGGCAGATACGCAGTATTTT.

The V call is TRBV5-6, the J call TRBJ2-1; possible D gene TRBD2, 5 bases. CDR3 length equals 12 residues. V lost 4 bases to trimming and J lost 10 bases, with 12 bases between them. Germline-derived CDR1 and CDR2 are SGHDT and YYEEEE. The CDR3 DNA is TGTGCCAGCAGCCACGTATCGGGGGAGCAGTTCTTC. As protein: CASSHVSGEQFF.

This clone was counted only a few times. At one of its ends the junction is not consistent with the germline gene, which may arise from a read error. The chain combines TRBV11-2 with TRBJ2-7, with no clear D. The CDR3 is 14 amino acids. Germline V gives CDR1 SGHAT, CDR2 FQNNGV. This CDR3 reads CASSLAAGYYAQYF. Here the CDR3 DNA reads TGTGCCAGCAGCTTAGCTGCCGGTTACTACGCGCAGTACTTC. The full variable domain, rest sourced from reference TRBV11-2 and TRBJ2-7, is EAGVAQSPRYKIIEKRQSVAFWCNPISGHATLYWYQQILGQGPKLLIQFQNNGVVDDSQLPKDRFSAERLKGVDSTLKIQPAKLEDSAVYLCASSLAAGYYAQYFGPGTRLTVT.

The rearrangement uses TRBV11-2 and TRBJ2-3, with 7 bases fitting TRBD1. Germline loops: CDR1 SGHAT, CDR2 FQNNGV. The CDR3 contains 15 residues. The V segment lost 5 bases and the J segment 2 bases; nucleotides outside the gene matches: 7. CDR3 loop: CASSVGTANTDTQYF. The CDR3 DNA reads as TGTGCCAGCAGCGTCGGGACAGCAAACACAGATACGCAGTATTTT.

The rearrangement joins TRBV19 to TRBJ1-1; D is unclear. V was pared by 1 base and J by 5 bases, with 14 bases between. Per germline, CDR1 LNHDA and CDR2 SQIVND (reference sequence). CDR3 length: 15 amino acids. CDR3 sequence (DNA): TGTGCCAGTAGTATAGTAGGCAGGCGGAGGACTGAAGCTTTCTTT. Its translation: CASSIVGRRRTEAFF.

This clone has only one observation. The chain joins TRBV24-1 to TRBJ2-2; TRBD1 agrees at 8 bases. Trimming at V came to 12 bases and at J to 4 bases, leaving 9 bases not matched to a gene. CDR1 KGHDR and CDR2 SFDVKD come from the germline V gene. This CDR3 is 14 amino acids long. Written as DNA, the CDR3 is TGTGCCCGGACGGACAGGGCGGTCACCGGGGAGCTGTTTTTT. Translated: CARTDRAVTGELFF.

The chain links TRBV5-5 to TRBJ1-2; tentative D call: TRBD1 (5 bases). Germline CDR1 SGHKS, CDR2 YYEKEE (reference sequence). The CDR3 consists of 14 residues. Trimming stripped 5 bases from V and 4 bases from J, with 15 bases between. DNA of the CDR3: TGTGCCAGCAGGCCGGGACTCGGGGGCTATGGCTACACCTTC. This encodes CASRPGLGGYGYTF.

The chain employs TRBV7-9 and TRBJ1-1; D is possibly TRBD1 (6 bases). CDR1 and CDR2 from the germline V gene are SEHNR and FQNEAQ (reference sequence). The CDR3 totals 14 residues. V shed 6 bases and J shed 1 base, with 12 bases lying between them. The CDR3 region is CASSPRTANTEAFF. In DNA form, the CDR3 reads TGTGCCAGCAGTCCTAGGACAGCGAACACTGAAGCTTTCTTT.

The V gene is TRBV7-9, the J gene TRBJ2-2; TRBD1 is a possible D gene (6 bases). Trimming took 1 base from V and 1 from J, leaving 13 bases between them. The germline gives CDR1 SEHNR, CDR2 FQNEAQ (reference sequence). The CDR3 runs to 17 residues. The CDR3 spells CASSLGPETGNTGELFF. CDR3 in DNA: TGTGCCAGCAGCTTAGGTCCCGAGACAGGGAACACCGGGGAGCTGTTTTTT.

V gene TRBV5-1 combines with J gene TRBJ1-1; D is undetermined. V lost 5 bases and J 4 bases, leaving 15 bases between the germline ends. The CDR3 is 14 amino acids. Germline CDR1 and CDR2: SGHRS and YFSETQ. The CDR3 bases are TGCGCCAGCAGTAGTGGGGAGAGGAGCACTGAAGCTTTCTTT. It encodes CASSSGERSTEAFF.

This rearrangement joins TRBV29-1 to TRBJ2-3, with D possibly TRBD1 on 6 matching bases. The CDR3 is 12 amino acids. The germline CDR1 and CDR2 sequences are SQVTM and ANQGSEA. V was trimmed by 2 bases and J by 4 bases, leaving 7 bases between them. CDR3 residues: CSVERGSDTQYF. CDR3 nucleotides: TGCAGCGTTGAAAGGGGGTCAGATACGCAGTATTTT.

The CDR3 is CASSQAGLAGGLSTDTQYF. The CDR3 DNA follows: TGCGCCAGCAGCCAAGCCGGGCTAGCGGGAGGGCTGAGCACAGATACGCAGTATTTT. The chain employs TRBV4-1 and TRBJ2-3; 12 nucleotides line up with TRBD2. The CDR3 sequence is 19 residues long. Unmatched junction bases numbered 8, after V lost 1 base and J lost 0 bases. Germline assignment: CDR1 MGHRA and CDR2 YSYEKL.

This chain uses TRBV18 with TRBJ2-5; 10 nucleotides align to TRBD2. The V gene end was trimmed by 0 bases and the J gene end by 1 base; junction bases not matched to a gene: 8. CDR1 and CDR2 from the germline V gene are KGHSH and LQKENI. The CDR3 is 18 residues long. As DNA, the CDR3 is TGTGCCAGCTCACCACCGCCGGGAACTAGCGGGGCCCAAGAGACCCAGTACTTC. As protein: CASSPPPGTSGAQETQYF.

In regard to this clone: The same CDR3 arises from other DNA sequences in this sample as well. The chain links TRBV2 to TRBJ2-3; D is possibly TRBD1 (6 bases). Trimming stripped 3 bases from V and 2 bases from J, with 9 bases between. The CDR3 has 14 residues. The germline V gene has CDR1 SNHLY and CDR2 FYNNEI. CDR3 DNA sequence: TGTGCCAGCAGTGAGAACAGGGACACAGATACGCAGTATTTT. Encoded protein: CASSENRDTDTQYF.

V usage is TRBV6-5 and J usage is TRBJ2-7; no firm D call. The germline V and J ends were trimmed by 2 bases and 2 bases, with 7 bases remaining between them. The germline V gene has CDR1 MNHEY and CDR2 SVGAGI. The CDR3 is made up of 13 amino acids. CDR3 region: CASSYGQTYEQYF. The DNA for the CDR3 is TGTGCCAGCAGTTACGGGCAGACCTACGAGCAGTACTTC.

The chain couples TRBV10-3 to TRBJ1-2; D is unresolved. The V end lost 7 bases, the J end lost 10 bases, and 13 bases lay between the germline ends. In germline, CDR1 is ENHRY, CDR2 SYGVKD. This CDR3 has 11 residues. CDR3 coding DNA: TGTGCCATCAAAGACCCGGAGGACTACACCTTC. It specifies CAIKDPEDYTF.

This clone was detected only a few times. V and J are TRBV7-2 and TRBJ1-3; D gene uncertain. This CDR3 has 15 residues. Trimming took off 1 base at V and 4 bases at J, with 11 bases between the two ends. Per the germline V gene, CDR1 is SGHTA and CDR2 is FQGNSA. The CDR3 sequence: CASSLERGQGNTIYF. The CDR3, as DNA: TGTGCCAGCAGCTTAGAACGTGGCCAGGGAAACACCATATATTTT.

The chain carries TRBV15 and TRBJ2-7; 7 nucleotides line up with TRBD2. The length of the CDR3 is 16 residues. The germline V gene encodes CDR1 LNHNV and CDR2 YYDKDF (reference sequence). Trimming cost V 0 bases and J 4 bases; bases outside gene matches: 9. For the CDR3, the DNA is TGTGCCACCAGCAGAGATGACCCAGGGAGGGTTTACGAGCAGTACTTC. It translates to CATSRDDPGRVYEQYF.

The chain employs TRBV5-1 and TRBJ2-3, with D hard to call. The V and J ends lost 0 bases and 0 bases respectively, with 11 bases between them. Germline V gives CDR1 SGHRS, CDR2 YFSETQ. This CDR3 has 16 residues. The CDR3 DNA sequence: TGCGCCAGCAGCTTGGCCTCTTTGGAGAGCACAGATACGCAGTATTTT. Translating it yields CASSLASLESTDTQYF. Together with reference TRBV5-1 and TRBJ2-3, the CDR3 gives the full variable domain: KAGVTQTPRYLIKTRGQQVTLSCSPISGHRSVSWYQQTPGQGLQFLFEYFSETQRNKGNFPGRFSGRQFSNSRSEMNVSTLELGDSALYLCASSLASLESTDTQYFGPGTRLTVL.

This chain joins TRBV7-9 and TRBJ1-3, with D perhaps TRBD1 (5 bases). This CDR3 region has 13 residues. The germline V gene has CDR1 SEHNR and CDR2 FQNEAQ (reference sequence). V gave up 10 bases and J gave up 2 bases, with 12 bases separating them. The CDR3 here is CATRVGAGNTIYF. For the CDR3, the DNA is TGTGCCACCCGGGTAGGGGCTGGAAACACCATATATTTT.

Points on this clone: Its ends do not fully match the called genes, so a read error is possible. The V gene is TRBV3-1 (or the pseudogene TRBV3-2), the J gene TRBJ2-1, with D maybe TRBD1 (5 bases). CDR1 is LGHDT, CDR2 YNNKEL, per germline (reference sequence). The CDR3 covers 14 residues. CDR3 sequence reads: CATSSGPQHNEQFF. The CDR3 DNA reads TGTGCCACCAGCTCAGGGCCCCAACACAATGAGCAGTTCTTC.

The V and J genes are TRBV12-5 and TRBJ2-3; D gene unclear. The CDR3 totals 14 residues. Looked up from germline, CDR1 is LGHNT and CDR2 is FRNRAP. V lost 4 bases and J lost 0, with 8 bases in between. CDR3 sequence reads: CASGSAGSTDTQYF. Written as DNA, the CDR3 is TGTGCTAGTGGTTCGGCAGGAAGCACAGATACGCAGTATTTT.